This is a list of T cell receptor beta chains from one sample in a study of Graves' ophthalmopathy and Graves' hyperthyroidism. TCRdb processed the multiplex PCR reads anew with MiXCR; each CDR3 protein has one entry. Found here are 300,000 to 500,000 distinct CDR3 sequences, 15% of them singletons; the top ten hold roughly 7%. Sequencing was carried out using peripheral blood. Receptors were obtained from a woman between 18 and 29 years old with stable Graves' hyperthyroidism. The CDR3 runs from the conserved cysteine through the conserved F or W. The D gene is left open where the match is weak. The size of a clone is reported for some rows only, either as once, few or many, or as a class for expanded clones.

abundance | j_gene | v_gene | d_gene | CDR3aa | CDR3nt
many | TRBJ1-2 | TRBV20-1 | TRBD1 | CSASRDSLIYGYTF | TGCAGTGCTTCGAGGGACAGCCTAATCTATGGCTACACCTTC
many | TRBJ2-2 | TRBV7-2 | NA | CASSLEQLTGELFF | TGTGCCAGCAGCTTAGAACAGTTAACCGGGGAGCTGTTTTTT
NA | TRBJ2-7 | TRBV29-1 | NA | CSVSSSYEQYF | TGCAGCGTTAGTAGTTCCTACGAGCAGTACTTC
many | TRBJ2-7 | TRBV20-1 | TRBD1 | CSASMRGDRAYEQYF | TGCAGTGCTAGTATGCGCGGTGACAGGGCCTACGAGCAGTACTTC
many | TRBJ2-7 | TRBV11-2 | TRBD1 | CASSFLGTGAYEQYF | TGTGCCAGCAGCTTTCTCGGGACAGGGGCCTACGAGCAGTACTTC
many | TRBJ2-7 | TRBV5-1 | TRBD1 | CASSITGVPGGQYF | TGCGCCAGCAGCATTACAGGGGTGCCGGGTGGGCAGTACTTC
many | TRBJ1-1 | TRBV6-2/TRBV6-3 | TRBD1 | CASSYSKGAYMNTEAFF | TGTGCCAGCAGTTACTCGAAGGGGGCCTACATGAACACTGAAGCTTTCTTT
NA | TRBJ2-7 | TRBV7-2 | NA | CASSLEGRYEQYF | TGTGCCAGCAGCTTGGAAGGGCGGTACGAGCAGTACTTC
many | TRBJ1-5 | TRBV27 | NA | CASSFDRSVQPQHF | TGTGCCAGCAGTTTCGACAGGAGCGTTCAGCCCCAGCATTTT
many | TRBJ1-5 | TRBV12-3/TRBV12-4 | NA | CASSLADSNQPQHF | TGTGCCAGCAGTTTAGCCGATAGCAATCAGCCCCAGCATTTT
many | TRBJ2-7 | TRBV28 | TRBD1 | CASAMTGFVVEQYF | TGTGCCAGCGCGATGACAGGGTTTGTCGTCGAGCAGTACTTC
many | TRBJ2-7 | TRBV20-1 | NA | CSARDLGTSPYEQYF | TGCAGTGCTAGAGATTTAGGGACATCCCCCTACGAGCAGTACTTC
NA | TRBJ1-1 | TRBV7-9 | NA | CASSLGPFREAFF | TGTGCCAGCAGCTTAGGTCCATTTAGGGAAGCTTTCTTT
many | TRBJ2-2 | TRBV19 | TRBD1 | CASRTSGQTNTGELFF | TGTGCCAGTAGAACTTCGGGACAGACGAACACCGGGGAGCTGTTTTTT
many | TRBJ1-1 | TRBV10-1 | NA | CASSLDRPWGAFF | TGCGCCAGCAGCCTAGACAGGCCCTGGGGAGCTTTCTTT
NA | TRBJ2-5 | TRBV10-2 | NA | CASRSSGTQYF | TGCGCCAGCAGGTCAAGTGGGACCCAGTACTTC
many | TRBJ1-2 | TRBV6-5 | TRBD1 | CASSYSAGGSYYGYTF | TGTGCCAGCAGTTACTCCGCAGGGGGCTCCTACTATGGCTACACCTTC
many | TRBJ1-5 | TRBV19 | NA | CASRYGRINQPQHF | TGTGCCAGTAGGTACGGACGGATAAATCAGCCCCAGCATTTT
many | TRBJ1-2 | TRBV4-1 | NA | CASSQGGLRRDGYTF | TGCGCCAGCAGCCAAGGGGGCCTGAGGAGAGATGGCTACACCTTC
NA | TRBJ2-2 | TRBV28 | TRBD2 | CASRVGDYHTGELFF | TGTGCCAGCAGAGTGGGGGACTATCACACCGGGGAGCTGTTTTTT
many | TRBJ2-7 | TRBV15 | TRBD1 | CATSSGTADYEQYF | TGTGCCACCAGCAGCGGGACAGCAGACTACGAGCAGTACTTC
many | TRBJ1-6 | TRBV12-5 | NA | CASGFSANSPLHF | TGTGCTAGTGGTTTTTCAGCGAATTCACCCCTCCACTTT
NA | TRBJ1-5 | TRBV6-1 | NA | CATQDNYNQPQHF | TGTGCCACCCAGGACAATTATAATCAGCCCCAGCATTTT
many | TRBJ1-5 | TRBV27 | NA | CASSPGYGGPPYQPQHF | TGTGCCAGCAGTCCAGGTTACGGGGGGCCGCCTTATCAGCCCCAGCATTTT
NA | TRBJ2-5 | TRBV24-1 | TRBD2 | CATSDRDYSETQYF | TGTGCCACCAGTGACCGGGACTATTCGGAGACCCAGTACTTC
many | TRBJ2-7 | TRBV27 | TRBD1 | CASRQGAYEQYF | TGTGCCAGCAGACAGGGGGCTTACGAGCAGTACTTC
many | TRBJ2-7 | TRBV19 | TRBD1 | CASSTPGQLSSYEQYF | TGTGCCAGTAGTACCCCGGGACAGTTAAGCTCCTACGAGCAGTACTTC
few | TRBJ2-7 | TRBV7-9 | NA | CASSTKGHEQYF | TGTGCCAGCAGCACAAAGGGTCACGAGCAGTACTTC
many | TRBJ2-7 | TRBV7-3 | TRBD1 | CASSLTSDRGNHEQYF | TGTGCCAGCAGCTTAACTTCGGACAGGGGAAACCACGAGCAGTACTTC
many | TRBJ1-1 | TRBV6-5 | NA | CASSYSGPSNTEAFF | TGTGCCAGCAGTTACTCAGGGCCATCGAACACTGAAGCTTTCTTT
many | TRBJ1-1 | TRBV12-3/TRBV12-4 | NA | CASSLAGDANTEAFF | TGTGCCAGCAGTTTAGCGGGGGATGCGAACACTGAAGCTTTCTTT
many | TRBJ2-7 | TRBV28 | NA | CASSPPGRYEQYF | TGTGCCAGCAGTCCCCCGGGGCGTTACGAGCAGTACTTC
many | TRBJ2-7 | TRBV7-2 | TRBD1 | CASSLTGSPYEQYF | TGTGCCAGCAGCCTGACAGGGAGTCCCTACGAGCAGTACTTC
many | TRBJ1-1 | TRBV14 | NA | CASSQEYQALNTEAFF | TGTGCCAGCAGCCAAGAATACCAGGCACTGAACACTGAAGCTTTCTTT
many | TRBJ1-6 | TRBV27 | NA | CASRTPDRFSPLHF | TGTGCCAGCAGGACCCCAGACCGCTTTTCACCCCTCCACTTT
NA | TRBJ2-6 | TRBV19 | TRBD2 | CASSILAGHSSGANVLTF | TGTGCCAGTAGTATATTAGCGGGCCACAGCTCTGGGGCCAACGTCCTGACTTTC
NA | TRBJ1-1 | TRBV5-6 | NA | CASSFPLNEAFF | TGTGCCAGCAGCTTTCCCTTGAATGAAGCTTTCTTT
NA | TRBJ2-5 | TRBV7-8 | TRBD2 | CASTVGLAWETQYF | TGTGCCAGCACGGTTGGACTAGCATGGGAGACCCAGTACTTC
many | TRBJ2-5 | TRBV5-1 | NA | CASSLVFDRQETQYF | TGCGCCAGCAGCTTGGTCTTCGACAGGCAAGAGACCCAGTACTTC
many | TRBJ1-1 | TRBV19 | NA | CASSIGYANTEAFF | TGTGCCAGTAGTATAGGGTACGCGAACACTGAAGCTTTCTTT
many | TRBJ2-5 | TRBV6-1 | TRBD1 | CASSKRDRGETQYF | TGTGCCAGCAGTAAGAGGGACAGGGGAGAGACCCAGTACTTC
few | TRBJ2-7 | TRBV7-9 | NA | CASSLSRTHEQYF | TGTGCCAGCAGCTTATCGAGAACCCACGAGCAGTACTTC
many | TRBJ2-7 | TRBV6-5 | TRBD1 | CASSRRDRVYEQYF | TGTGCCAGCAGCCGCCGGGACAGGGTATACGAGCAGTACTTC
many | TRBJ2-5 | TRBV2 | NA | CASRGRDFKETQYF | TGTGCCAGCAGAGGAAGGGACTTTAAAGAGACCCAGTACTTC
many | TRBJ1-5 | TRBV29-1 | NA | CSVEVQPQHF | TGCAGCGTTGAGGTACAGCCCCAGCATTTT
many | TRBJ2-5 | TRBV7-2 | NA | CASTPSPQETQYF | TGTGCCAGCACCCCATCCCCGCAAGAGACCCAGTACTTC
few | TRBJ1-2 | TRBV24-1 | NA | CATSGGSRYGYTF | TGTGCCACCTCGGGCGGGAGCCGCTATGGCTACACCTTC
NA | TRBJ2-7 | TRBV7-9 | NA | CASSARDSSYEEYF | TGTGCCAGCAGCGCTCGGGACTCATCCTACGAGGAGTACTTC
many | TRBJ1-1 | TRBV2 | NA | CASRKDMNTEAFF | TGTGCCAGCAGAAAGGACATGAACACTGAAGCTTTCTTT
many | TRBJ2-7 | TRBV20-1 | NA | CSAIPRGPYEQYF | TGCAGTGCTATTCCTAGAGGCCCCTACGAGCAGTACTTC
many | TRBJ1-1 | TRBV12-3/TRBV12-4 | NA | CAGSSDVIEAFF | TGTGCCGGCAGCTCGGACGTGATAGAAGCTTTCTTT
many | TRBJ1-6 | TRBV12-3/TRBV12-4 | TRBD1 | CASSSTGGYNSPLHF | TGTGCCAGCAGTTCGACAGGGGGCTATAATTCACCCCTCCACTTT
many | TRBJ1-1 | TRBV5-1 | NA | CASRPEFGTEAFF | TGCGCCAGCAGGCCGGAGTTTGGCACTGAAGCTTTCTTT
many | TRBJ2-7 | TRBV19 | NA | CASSRRHMSSYEQYF | TGTGCCAGTAGTAGGCGACACATGAGCTCCTACGAGCAGTACTTC
many | TRBJ1-6 | TRBV6-1 | NA | CASSVNTVNSPLHF | TGTGCCAGCAGCGTGAACACCGTTAATTCACCCCTCCACTTT
many | TRBJ2-5 | TRBV11-2 | NA | CASSLKIETQYF | TGTGCCAGCAGCTTAAAAATTGAGACCCAGTACTTC